This T cell receptor beta chain was identified in a study of blood T cell repertoires in COVID-19. Study summary: Acute and convalescent COVID-19 specimens originated in the United States, Italy and Spain.

V dropped 0 bases and J dropped 10; count of bases not matched to a gene: 5. This CDR3 is 14 amino acids long. Looked up from germline, CDR1 is MNHEY and CDR2 is SMNVEV (reference sequence). This clone showed up just a few times. Using immunoSEQ multiplex PCR, the repertoire was profiled, and TCRdb retains in-frame clones only, with some absent. The sample has around 310,000 clones, approximately 91% seen once. Sequences were obtained from peripheral blood. V gene TRBV27 combines with J gene TRBJ1-1, with 10 bases matching TRBD1. This TCR was recovered from a woman in her sixties with acute or convalescent COVID-19. CDR3 loop: CASSLSGQGLSAFF. CDR3 coding DNA: TGTGCCAGCAGTTTATCGGGACAGGGGCTGTCAGCTTTCTTT.